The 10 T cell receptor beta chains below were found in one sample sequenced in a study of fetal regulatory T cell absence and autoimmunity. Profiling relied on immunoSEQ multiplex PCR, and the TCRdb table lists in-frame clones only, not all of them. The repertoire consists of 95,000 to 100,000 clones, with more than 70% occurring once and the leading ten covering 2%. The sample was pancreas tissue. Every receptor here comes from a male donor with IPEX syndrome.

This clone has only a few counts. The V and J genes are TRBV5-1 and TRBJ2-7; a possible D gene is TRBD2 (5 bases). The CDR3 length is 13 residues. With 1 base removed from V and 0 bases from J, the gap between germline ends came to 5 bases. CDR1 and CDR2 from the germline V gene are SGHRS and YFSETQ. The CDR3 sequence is CASSLTSSYEQYF. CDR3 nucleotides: TGCGCCAGCAGCTTGACTAGCTCCTACGAGCAGTACTTC.

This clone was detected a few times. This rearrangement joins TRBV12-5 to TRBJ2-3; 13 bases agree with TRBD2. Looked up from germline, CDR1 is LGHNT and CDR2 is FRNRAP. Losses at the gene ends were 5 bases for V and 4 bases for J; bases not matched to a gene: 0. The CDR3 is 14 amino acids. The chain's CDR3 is CASGTSGGADTQYF. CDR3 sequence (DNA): TGTGCTAGTGGTACTAGCGGGGGGGCAGATACGCAGTATTTT.

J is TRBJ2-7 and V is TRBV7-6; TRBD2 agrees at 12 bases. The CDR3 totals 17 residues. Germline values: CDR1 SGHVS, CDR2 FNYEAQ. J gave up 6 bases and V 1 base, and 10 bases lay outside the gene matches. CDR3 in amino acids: CASSLEPVRTSGTEQYF. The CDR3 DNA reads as TGTGCCAGCAGCTTAGAACCCGTTAGGACTAGCGGGACCGAGCAGTACTTC.

The DNA of the CDR3 is TGTGCCAGCAGCCAACTTACTAGCGGCCAAGAGACCCAGTACTTC. This translates into CASSQLTSGQETQYF. The rearrangement links TRBV4-2 to TRBJ2-5; the match to TRBD2 covers 8 bases. V was clipped by 2 bases and J by 1 base; unmatched bases: 3. Germline loops: CDR1 LGHNA, CDR2 YNFKEQ. This CDR3 region has 15 residues.

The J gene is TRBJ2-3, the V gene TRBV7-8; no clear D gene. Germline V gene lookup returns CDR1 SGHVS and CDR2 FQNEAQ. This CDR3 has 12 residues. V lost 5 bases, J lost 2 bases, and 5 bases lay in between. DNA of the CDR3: TGTGCCAGCAGCGCACACACAGATACGCAGTATTTT. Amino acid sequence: CASSAHTDTQYF.

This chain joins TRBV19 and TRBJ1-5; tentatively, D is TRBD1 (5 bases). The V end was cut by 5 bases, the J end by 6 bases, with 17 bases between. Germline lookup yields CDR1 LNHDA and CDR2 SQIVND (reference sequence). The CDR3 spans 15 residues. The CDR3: CASSALRGEGQPQHF. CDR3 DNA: TGTGCCAGTAGTGCTTTGAGGGGAGAAGGTCAGCCCCAGCATTTT.

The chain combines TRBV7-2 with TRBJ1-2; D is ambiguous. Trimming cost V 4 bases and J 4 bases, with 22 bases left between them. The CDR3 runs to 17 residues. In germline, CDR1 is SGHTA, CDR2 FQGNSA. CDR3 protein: CASSSYRYREAGYGYTF. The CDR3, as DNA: TGTGCCAGCAGCTCTTACCGATACCGGGAAGCAGGCTATGGCTACACCTTC.

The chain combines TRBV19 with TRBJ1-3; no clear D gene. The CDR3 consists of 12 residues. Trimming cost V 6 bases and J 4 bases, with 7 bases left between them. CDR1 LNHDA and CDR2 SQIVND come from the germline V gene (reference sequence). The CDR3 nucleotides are TGTGCCAGTAGGCCAGCAGGAAACACCATATATTTT. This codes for CASRPAGNTIYF.

DNA for the CDR3: TGTGCCAGCAGCGCTAACTATGGCTACACCTTC. This sequence encodes CASSANYGYTF. This chain connects TRBV9 to TRBJ1-2; D is uncertain. The CDR3 runs 11 residues. The germline gives CDR1 SGDLS, CDR2 YYNGEE. Between the trimmed V and J ends, which lost 3 bases and 0 bases, there was a span of 0 bases.

The CDR3 DNA sequence: TGTGCCAGCAGCAAAAGAGGGGGCGCCGAAAAACTGTTTTTT. The encoded protein is CASSKRGGAEKLFF. The rearrangement uses TRBV21-1 and TRBJ1-4; the table's TRBD1 call for D was not verified on the DNA. TRBV21-1 is labeled a pseudogene. This CDR3 comprises 14 residues.